The 25 T cell receptor beta chains presented below share a single source sample, sequenced in a study of shared clonotypes between healthy human individuals. The naive CD8 fraction comprised CD45RO-negative cells positively selected for CCR7 and excluded terminally differentiated effector memory CD45RA+ cells. Measured with immunoSEQ multiplex PCR; TCRdb has only the in-frame clones, and not every one. The sample has roughly 2 million clones, less than 95% seen once. The sample comprised naive CD8+ T cells sorted from blood. The receptors originated from a man aged 18 to 30 in good health.

This rearrangement joins TRBV28 to TRBJ2-5; no firm D call. V gave up 5 bases and J gave up 1 base, with 11 bases separating them. The CDR3 extends over 14 amino acids. Germline V gives CDR1 MDHEN, CDR2 SYDVKM. DNA for the CDR3: TGTGCCAGCAGTCAACCTTTAGGCCAAGAGACCCAGTACTTC. It encodes CASSQPLGQETQYF.

The rearrangement joins TRBV6-1 to TRBJ1-1; TRBD1 might be the D (6 bases). Germline V lookup: CDR1 MNHNS, CDR2 SASEGT. V gave up 6 bases and J gave up 1 base, with 12 bases separating them. CDR3 size: 14 residues. The CDR3 loop is CASSPIGGNTEAFF. CDR3 in DNA: TGTGCCAGCAGCCCCATAGGGGGGAACACTGAAGCTTTCTTT.

This clone was found once. The chain recombines TRBV4-1 with TRBJ1-1; 8 positions match TRBD1. The ends lost 2 bases at V and 8 bases at J; junction bases unmatched: 7. The germline V gene has CDR1 MGHRA and CDR2 YSYEKL. This CDR3 is built from 14 residues. The CDR3 sequence: CASSQRTGYGEAFF. The CDR3 nucleotides are TGCGCCAGCAGCCAACGGACAGGGTACGGGGAAGCTTTCTTT.

The rearrangement uses TRBV27 and TRBJ2-1; TRBD2 matches 11 bases. V lost 0 bases and J lost 4; bases outside the gene matches: 2. The CDR3 length is 16 residues. CDR1 and CDR2 from the germline V gene are MNHEY and SMNVEV (reference sequence). The CDR3 sequence is CASSLSTSGIYNEQFF. CDR3 nucleotide sequence: TGTGCCAGCAGTTTATCGACTAGCGGGATATACAATGAGCAGTTCTTC.

This clone was recorded only once. The chain recombines TRBV27 with TRBJ2-7; D remains unclear. The CDR3 extends over 15 amino acids. Germline V gives CDR1 MNHEY, CDR2 SMNVEV (reference sequence). Trimming took off 5 bases at V and 2 bases at J, with 16 bases between the two ends. CDR3 in amino acids: CASSARHEITYEQYF. As DNA, the CDR3 is TGTGCCAGCAGTGCTAGACATGAGATTACCTACGAGCAGTACTTC.

The V call is TRBV28, the J call TRBJ2-7; maybe TRBD2 (5 bases). Trimming stripped 3 bases from V and 5 bases from J, with 14 bases between. The CDR3 has 14 residues. Germline assignment: CDR1 MDHEN and CDR2 SYDVKM. The CDR3 here is CASSFRDTRDEQYF. The CDR3 coding sequence is TGTGCCAGCAGTTTTAGGGATACGAGGGACGAGCAGTACTTC.

The V gene is TRBV19, the J gene TRBJ1-4, with D uncertain. Deletions cut 5 bases from V and 10 bases from J, with 17 bases between. This CDR3 comprises 14 residues. Looked up from germline, CDR1 is LNHDA and CDR2 is SQIVND (reference sequence). CDR3 DNA sequence: TGTGCCAGTAGTCAACTTGTCCCGCCTGCAAAACTGTTTTTT. Protein: CASSQLVPPAKLFF. The complete variable domain, with remaining parts taken from reference TRBV19 and TRBJ1-4, reads DGGITQSPKYLFRKEGQNVTLSCEQNLNHDAMYWYRQDPGQGLRLIYYSQIVNDFQKGDIAEGYSVSREKKESFPLTVTSAQKNPTAFYLCASSQLVPPAKLFFGSGTQLSVL.

The rearrangement uses TRBV6-1 and TRBJ2-7; 13 bases agree with TRBD2. The V gene end was trimmed by 1 base and the J gene end by 2 bases; junction bases not matched to a gene: 2. The CDR3 spans 16 residues. The germline gives CDR1 MNHNS, CDR2 SASEGT. Here the CDR3 DNA reads TGTGCCAGCAGTGAAGTGGGGACTAGCGGGGCCTACGAGCAGTACTTC. Its translation is CASSEVGTSGAYEQYF.

This rearrangement joins TRBV5-6 to TRBJ1-3, with D possibly TRBD1 on 6 matching bases. Per germline, CDR1 SGHDT and CDR2 YYEEEE. CDR3 length: 14 amino acids. V was cut by 4 bases and J by 6 bases, with 14 bases left in between. CDR3 sequence: CASSIGTLENTIYF. For the CDR3, the DNA is TGTGCCAGCAGCATCGGGACATTAGAAAACACCATATATTTT.

The rearrangement joins TRBV4-3 to TRBJ2-2; a weak D match, TRBD1 (6 bases). Per germline, CDR1 LGHNA and CDR2 YSLEER. This CDR3 comprises 17 residues. Trimming took off 4 bases at V and 5 bases at J, with 20 bases between the two ends. This CDR3 is CASSLLPRGQGTGELFF. The CDR3 coding sequence is TGCGCCAGCAGCCTTCTTCCCCGAGGGCAGGGGACCGGGGAGCTGTTTTTT.

The chain carries TRBV6-5 and TRBJ1-2, with a tentative D call TRBD1 (5 bases). Deletions cut 2 bases from V and 4 bases from J, with 5 bases between. The CDR3 runs to 12 residues. Germline CDR1 reads MNHEY; CDR2 reads SVGAGI. CDR3 DNA: TGTGCCAGCAGTTACGGGACCTATGGCTACACCTTC. Translated, it gives CASSYGTYGYTF.

The chain uses TRBV7-9 and TRBJ2-3; 8 nucleotides align to TRBD2. Germline CDR1 reads SEHNR; CDR2 reads FQNEAQ (reference sequence). The CDR3 totals 17 residues. V trimming: 3 bases; J trimming: 0 bases; junction bases outside the gene matches: 8. The chain's CDR3 is CASSFTRGATSTDTQYF. As DNA, the CDR3 is TGTGCCAGCAGCTTCACGCGGGGGGCAACTAGCACAGATACGCAGTATTTT.

V gene TRBV2 combines with J gene TRBJ2-3; D assignment may be TRBD1 or TRBD2 (5 bases each). Trimming took off 5 bases at V and 0 bases at J, with 15 bases between the two ends. Germline V gives CDR1 SNHLY, CDR2 FYNNEI. The CDR3 consists of 16 residues. CDR3 DNA: TGTGCCAGCAGTACGGGACGGGAAATCAGCACAGATACGCAGTATTTT. It codes for CASSTGREISTDTQYF.

For this clone: The same CDR3 is also encoded by other DNA sequences in this sample. The chain carries TRBV28 and TRBJ1-1; D is ambiguous. The CDR3 contains 13 residues. Germline CDR1 reads MDHEN; CDR2 reads SYDVKM. Trimming took 2 bases from V and 2 from J, leaving 6 bases between them. Here the CDR3 DNA reads TGTGCCAGCAGTTTAGCTGCTAACACTGAAGCTTTCTTT. This codes for CASSLAANTEAFF. Filled out from reference TRBV28 and TRBJ1-1, the complete variable domain reads DVKVTQSSRYLVKRTGEKVFLECVQDMDHENMFWYRQDPGLGLRLIYFSYDVKMKEKGDIPEGYSVSREKKERFSLILESASTNQTSMYLCASSLAANTEAFFGQGTRLTVV.

This rearrangement joins TRBV9 to TRBJ1-1, with D unclear. Germline V lookup: CDR1 SGDLS, CDR2 YYNGEE. This CDR3 is built from 13 residues. V lost 0 bases to trimming and J lost 8 bases, with 11 bases between them. The CDR3 loop reads CASSVAVQPEAFF. CDR3 DNA sequence: TGTGCCAGCAGCGTAGCTGTGCAGCCCGAAGCTTTCTTT.

The chain has TRBV4-2 and TRBJ2-5; 13 bases are a match to TRBD2. The CDR3 is 14 residues long. The V gene's germline CDR1 is LGHNA and CDR2 YNFKEQ. The V gene end was trimmed by 4 bases and the J gene end by 13 bases; junction bases not matched to a gene: 9. Here the CDR3 reads CASSPGLAGVATYF. The DNA of the CDR3 is TGTGCCAGCAGCCCAGGACTAGCGGGAGTGGCGACGTACTTC.

V gene TRBV4-3 combines with J gene TRBJ2-1; TRBD2 agrees at 7 bases. This CDR3 has 16 amino acids. V lost 0 bases, J lost 4 bases, and 6 bases stayed unmatched. CDR1 LGHNA and CDR2 YSLEER come from the germline V gene. The DNA for the CDR3 is TGCGCCAGCAGCCAAGAAGAGGGAGGGCCGTACAATGAGCAGTTCTTC. The encoded protein is CASSQEEGGPYNEQFF.

The chain combines TRBV7-9 with TRBJ2-2; D uncertain. Per the germline V gene, CDR1 is SEHNR and CDR2 is FQNEAQ (reference sequence). V was clipped by 3 bases and J by 0 bases, with 8 bases between them. The CDR3 has 15 residues. The CDR3 DNA is TGTGCCAGCAGCTTCGTTACAGCGAACACCGGGGAGCTGTTTTTT. Residues: CASSFVTANTGELFF.

Remarks on this clone: The sample carries other DNA sequences with the same CDR3. The chain joins TRBV5-6 to TRBJ2-3; a weak D match, TRBD2 (5 bases). Germline lookup yields CDR1 SGHDT and CDR2 YYEEEE. Trimming cost V 2 bases and J 6 bases, with 13 bases left between them. The CDR3 runs to 14 residues. This CDR3 is CASSLGGLGDTQYF. The CDR3 DNA is TGTGCCAGCAGCTTAGGCGGGTTGGGGGATACGCAGTATTTT.

Concerning this clone: Other nucleotide sequences in the sample specify the same CDR3. This chain links TRBV13 with TRBJ2-5; no definite D call. Germline loops: CDR1 PRHDT, CDR2 FYEKMQ (reference sequence). Between the trimmed V and J ends, which lost 1 base and 4 bases, there was a span of 7 bases. CDR3 length: 13 residues. In nucleotides, the CDR3 is TGTGCCAGCAGCTTAGCGGCCGGAGAGACCCAGTACTTC. Amino acids: CASSLAAGETQYF.

The genes are TRBV13 and TRBJ1-5; 8 bases match TRBD1. The CDR3 loop spans 15 amino acids. Losses at the gene ends were 5 bases for V and 5 bases for J; bases not matched to a gene: 8. In germline, CDR1 is PRHDT, CDR2 FYEKMQ (reference sequence). The CDR3 loop is CASSRSPQGDQPQHF. Here the CDR3 DNA reads TGTGCCAGCAGCCGTTCCCCACAGGGGGATCAGCCCCAGCATTTT. The full variable domain, with the rest looked up from reference TRBV13 and TRBJ1-5, is AAGVIQSPRHLIKEKRETATLKCYPIPRHDTVYWYQQGPGQDPQFLISFYEKMQSDKGSIPDRFSAQQFSDYHSELNMSSLELGDSALYFCASSRSPQGDQPQHFGDGTRLSIL.

CDR3 loop: CASSPTGALSYEQYF. As DNA, the CDR3 is TGTGCCAGCTCCCCCACAGGGGCCCTCTCCTACGAGCAGTACTTC. This rearrangement joins TRBV18 to TRBJ2-7; 7 positions match TRBD1. V lost 6 bases and J lost 0; bases outside the gene matches: 8. Germline V gene sequence: CDR1 KGHSH, CDR2 LQKENI. This CDR3 has 15 amino acids.

The chain recombines TRBV10-3 with TRBJ2-5; no clear D. The germline CDR1 and CDR2 sequences are ENHRY and SYGVKD. Between the trimmed V and J ends, which lost 11 bases and 0 bases, there was a span of 13 bases. This CDR3 has 13 residues. Here the CDR3 DNA reads TGTGCCCCAACGAGCCTCTACCAAGAGACCCAGTACTTC. This encodes CAPTSLYQETQYF.

The gene calls are TRBV6-6 and TRBJ1-1; TRBD1 aligns across 7 bases. J gave up 2 bases and V 8 bases, and 8 bases lay outside the gene matches. This CDR3 is built from 14 residues. The germline CDR1 and CDR2 sequences are MNHNY and SVGAGI (reference sequence). The CDR3 loop is CASLTGGGNTEAFF. The DNA of the CDR3 is TGTGCCAGCCTAACGGGAGGGGGCAACACTGAAGCTTTCTTT.

V gene TRBV27 combines with J gene TRBJ2-1, with 8 positions matching TRBD2. This CDR3 is 15 amino acids long. Germline CDR1 is MNHEY and CDR2 is SMNVEV (reference sequence). V gave up 5 bases and J gave up 8 bases; unmatched junction bases: 11. The CDR3 nucleotides are TGTGCCAGCAGTCCCTTGTCAGGAGCGGGAGATGAGCAGTTCTTC. Translated, it gives CASSPLSGAGDEQFF.